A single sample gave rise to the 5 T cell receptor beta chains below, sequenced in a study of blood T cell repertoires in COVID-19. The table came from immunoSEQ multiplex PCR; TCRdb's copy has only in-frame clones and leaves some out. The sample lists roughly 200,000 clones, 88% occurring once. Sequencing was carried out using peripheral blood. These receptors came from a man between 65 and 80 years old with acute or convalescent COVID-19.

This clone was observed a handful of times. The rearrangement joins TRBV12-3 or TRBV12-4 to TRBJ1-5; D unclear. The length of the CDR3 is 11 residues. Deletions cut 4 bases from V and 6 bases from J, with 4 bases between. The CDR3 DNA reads TGTGCCAGCAGTTCGGGTCAGCCCCAGCATTTT. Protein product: CASSSGQPQHF.

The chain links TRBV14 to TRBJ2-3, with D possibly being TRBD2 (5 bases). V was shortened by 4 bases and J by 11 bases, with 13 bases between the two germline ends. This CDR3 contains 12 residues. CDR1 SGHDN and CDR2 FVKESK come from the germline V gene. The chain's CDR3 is CASSLQRYEQYF. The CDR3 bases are TGTGCCAGCAGCCTACAGCGGTACGAGCAGTATTTT.

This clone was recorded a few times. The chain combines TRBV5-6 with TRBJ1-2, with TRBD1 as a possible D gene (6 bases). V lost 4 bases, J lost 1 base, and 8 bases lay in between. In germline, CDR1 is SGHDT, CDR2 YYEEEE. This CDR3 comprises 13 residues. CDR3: CASSQDSNYGYTF. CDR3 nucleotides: TGTGCCAGCAGCCAGGACAGTAACTATGGCTACACCTTC.

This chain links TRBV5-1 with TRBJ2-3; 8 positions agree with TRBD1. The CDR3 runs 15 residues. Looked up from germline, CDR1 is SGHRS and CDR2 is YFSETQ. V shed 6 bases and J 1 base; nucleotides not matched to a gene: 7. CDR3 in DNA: TGCGCCAGCAACGAAGGACAGGGCGGCACAGATACGCAGTATTTT. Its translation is CASNEGQGGTDTQYF.

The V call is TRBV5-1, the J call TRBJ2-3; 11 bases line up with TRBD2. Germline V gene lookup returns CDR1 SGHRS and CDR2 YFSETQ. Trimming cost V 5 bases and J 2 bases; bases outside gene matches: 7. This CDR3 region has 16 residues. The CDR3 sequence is CASSLSGRADTDTQYF. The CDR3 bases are TGCGCCAGCAGTCTTAGCGGGAGGGCCGACACAGATACGCAGTATTTT.